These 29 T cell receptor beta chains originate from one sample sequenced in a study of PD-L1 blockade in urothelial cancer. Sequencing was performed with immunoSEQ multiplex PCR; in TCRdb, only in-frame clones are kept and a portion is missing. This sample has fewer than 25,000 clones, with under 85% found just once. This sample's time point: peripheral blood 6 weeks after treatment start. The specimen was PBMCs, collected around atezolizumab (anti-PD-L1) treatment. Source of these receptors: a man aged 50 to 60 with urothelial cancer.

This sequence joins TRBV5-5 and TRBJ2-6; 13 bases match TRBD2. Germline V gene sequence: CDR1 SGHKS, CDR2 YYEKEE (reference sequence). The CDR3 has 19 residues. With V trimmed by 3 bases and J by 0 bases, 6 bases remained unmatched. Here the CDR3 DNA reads TGTGCCAGCAGCTCAAGGACTAGCGGGGGACTCTCTGGGGCCAACGTCCTGACTTTC. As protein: CASSSRTSGGLSGANVLTF.

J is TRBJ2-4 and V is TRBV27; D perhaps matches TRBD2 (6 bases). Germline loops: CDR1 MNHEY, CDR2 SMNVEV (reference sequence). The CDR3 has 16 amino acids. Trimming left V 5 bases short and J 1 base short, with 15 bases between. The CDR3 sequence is CASSPGRRGAKNIQYF. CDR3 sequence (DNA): TGTGCCAGCAGTCCCGGCCGCCGGGGGGCCAAAAACATTCAGTACTTC.

CDR3 region: CASTRAVSSGYTF. The DNA for the CDR3 is TGTGCCAGCACCAGGGCGGTATCGTCTGGCTACACCTTC. The chain employs TRBV28 and TRBJ1-2; D perhaps matches TRBD1 (5 bases). The germline V gene has CDR1 MDHEN and CDR2 SYDVKM. This CDR3 has 13 residues. Trimming pared 7 bases from V and 7 bases from J, leaving 16 bases between.

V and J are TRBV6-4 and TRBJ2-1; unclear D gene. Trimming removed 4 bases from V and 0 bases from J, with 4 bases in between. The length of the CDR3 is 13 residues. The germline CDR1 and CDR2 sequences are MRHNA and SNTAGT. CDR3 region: CASSAGSYNEQFF. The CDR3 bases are TGTGCCAGCAGTGCGGGCTCCTACAATGAGCAGTTCTTC.

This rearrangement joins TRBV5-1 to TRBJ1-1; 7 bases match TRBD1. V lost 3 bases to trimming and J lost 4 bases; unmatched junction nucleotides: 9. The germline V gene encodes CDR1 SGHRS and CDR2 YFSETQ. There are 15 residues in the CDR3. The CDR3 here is CASSWSIGGPTEAFF. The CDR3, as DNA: TGCGCCAGCAGCTGGAGTATAGGGGGCCCCACTGAAGCTTTCTTT.

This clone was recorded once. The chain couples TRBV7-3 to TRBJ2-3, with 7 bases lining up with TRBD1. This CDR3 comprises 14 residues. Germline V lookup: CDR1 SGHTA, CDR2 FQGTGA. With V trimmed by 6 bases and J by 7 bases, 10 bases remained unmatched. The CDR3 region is CASSPSTGPNTQYF. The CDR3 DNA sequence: TGTGCCAGCAGTCCTTCGACAGGGCCGAATACGCAGTATTTT.

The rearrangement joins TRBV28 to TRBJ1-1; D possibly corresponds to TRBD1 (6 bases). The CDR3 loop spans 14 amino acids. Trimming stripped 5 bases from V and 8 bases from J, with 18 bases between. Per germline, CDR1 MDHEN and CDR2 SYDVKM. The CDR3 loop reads CASSPSPRGGEAFF. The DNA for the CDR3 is TGTGCCAGCAGTCCCTCCCCCAGGGGCGGAGAAGCTTTCTTT.

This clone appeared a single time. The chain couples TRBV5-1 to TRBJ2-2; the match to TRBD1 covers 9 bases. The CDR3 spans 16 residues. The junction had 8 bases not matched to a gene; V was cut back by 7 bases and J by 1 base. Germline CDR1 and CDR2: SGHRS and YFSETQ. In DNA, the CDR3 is TGCGCCAGCGAGGGGACAGGGAGAGGGAACACCGGGGAGCTGTTTTTT. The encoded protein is CASEGTGRGNTGELFF.

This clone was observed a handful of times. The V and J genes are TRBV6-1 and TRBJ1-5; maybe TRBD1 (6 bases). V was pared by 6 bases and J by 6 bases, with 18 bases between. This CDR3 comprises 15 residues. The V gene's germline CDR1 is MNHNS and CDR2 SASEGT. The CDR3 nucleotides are TGTGCCAGCAGACGCCGGGACACCGAAATTCAGCCCCAGCATTTT. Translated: CASRRRDTEIQPQHF.

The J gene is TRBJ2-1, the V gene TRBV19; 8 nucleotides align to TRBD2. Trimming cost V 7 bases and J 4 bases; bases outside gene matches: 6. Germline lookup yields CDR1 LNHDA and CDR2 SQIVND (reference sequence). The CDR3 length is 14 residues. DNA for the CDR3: TGTGCCAGTACGGGGGGGGTACGGTACAATGAGCAGTTCTTC. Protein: CASTGGVRYNEQFF. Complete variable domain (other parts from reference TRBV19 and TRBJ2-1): DGGITQSPKYLFRKEGQNVTLSCEQNLNHDAMYWYRQDPGQGLRLIYYSQIVNDFQKGDIAEGYSVSREKKESFPLTVTSAQKNPTAFYLCASTGGVRYNEQFFGPGTRLTVL.

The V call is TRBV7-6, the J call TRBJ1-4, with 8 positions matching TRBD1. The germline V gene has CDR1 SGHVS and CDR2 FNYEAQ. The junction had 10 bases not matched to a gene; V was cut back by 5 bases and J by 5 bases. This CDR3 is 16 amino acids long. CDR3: CASSPHLQGGNEKLFF. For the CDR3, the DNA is TGTGCCAGCAGCCCCCATCTACAGGGGGGGAATGAAAAACTGTTTTTT. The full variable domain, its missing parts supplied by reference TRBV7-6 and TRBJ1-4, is GAGVSQSPRYKVTKRGQDVALRCDPISGHVSLYWYRQALGQGPEFLTYFNYEAQQDKSGLPNDRFSAERPEGSISTLTIQRTEQRDSAMYRCASSPHLQGGNEKLFFGSGTQLSVL.

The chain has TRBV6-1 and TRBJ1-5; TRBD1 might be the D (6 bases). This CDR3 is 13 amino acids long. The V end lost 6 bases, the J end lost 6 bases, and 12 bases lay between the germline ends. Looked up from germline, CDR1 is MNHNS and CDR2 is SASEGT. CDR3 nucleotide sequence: TGTGCCAGCAGAGGGGGGGTGGGTCAGCCCCAGCATTTT. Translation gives CASRGGVGQPQHF.

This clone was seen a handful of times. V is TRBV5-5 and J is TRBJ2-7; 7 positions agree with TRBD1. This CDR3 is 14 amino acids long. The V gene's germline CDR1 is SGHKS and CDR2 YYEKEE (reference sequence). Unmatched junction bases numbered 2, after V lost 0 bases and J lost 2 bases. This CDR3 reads CASSLARGPYEQYV. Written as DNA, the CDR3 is TGTGCCAGCAGCTTGGCTAGGGGGCCCTACGAGCAGTACGTC.

The CDR3 sequence is CASSYRVGETQYF. For the CDR3, the DNA is TGCGCCAGCAGCTACAGGGTTGGGGAGACCCAGTACTTC. The chain recombines TRBV5-1 with TRBJ2-5; tentative D call: TRBD1 (6 bases). The CDR3 contains 13 residues. The germline V gene has CDR1 SGHRS and CDR2 YFSETQ. V dropped 3 bases and J dropped 5 bases, with 11 bases sitting between them.

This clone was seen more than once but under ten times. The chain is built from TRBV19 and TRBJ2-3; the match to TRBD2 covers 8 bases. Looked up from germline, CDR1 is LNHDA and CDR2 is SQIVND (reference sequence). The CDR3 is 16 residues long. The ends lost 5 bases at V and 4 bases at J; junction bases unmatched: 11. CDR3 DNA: TGTGCCAGTAGTTTAAAAAGCGGGAGAGGGGCAGATACGCAGTATTTT. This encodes CASSLKSGRGADTQYF.

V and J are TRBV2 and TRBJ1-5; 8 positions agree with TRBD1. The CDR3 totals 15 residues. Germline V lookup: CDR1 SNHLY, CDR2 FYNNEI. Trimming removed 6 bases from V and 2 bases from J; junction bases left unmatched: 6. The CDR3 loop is CASRPTGGGNQPQHF. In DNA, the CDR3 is TGTGCCAGCAGGCCCACAGGGGGAGGCAATCAGCCCCAGCATTTT.

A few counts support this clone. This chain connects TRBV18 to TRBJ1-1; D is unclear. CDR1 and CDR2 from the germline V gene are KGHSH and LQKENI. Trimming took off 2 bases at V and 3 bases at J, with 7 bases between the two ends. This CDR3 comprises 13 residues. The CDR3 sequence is CASSPVAYTEAFF. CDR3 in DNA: TGTGCCAGCTCACCAGTGGCCTACACTGAAGCTTTCTTT.

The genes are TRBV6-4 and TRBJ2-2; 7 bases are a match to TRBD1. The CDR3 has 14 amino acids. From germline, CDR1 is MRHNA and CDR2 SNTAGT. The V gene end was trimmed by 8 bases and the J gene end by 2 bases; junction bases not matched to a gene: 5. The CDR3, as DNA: TGTGCCAGCGCCCGGGACAGAAACACCGGGGAGCTGTTTTTT. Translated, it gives CASARDRNTGELFF.

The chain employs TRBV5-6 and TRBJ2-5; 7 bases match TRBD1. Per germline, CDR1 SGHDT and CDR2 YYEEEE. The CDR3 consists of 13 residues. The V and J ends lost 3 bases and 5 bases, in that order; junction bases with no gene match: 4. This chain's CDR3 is CASSWGQRETQYF. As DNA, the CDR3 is TGTGCCAGCAGCTGGGGACAGAGGGAGACCCAGTACTTC.

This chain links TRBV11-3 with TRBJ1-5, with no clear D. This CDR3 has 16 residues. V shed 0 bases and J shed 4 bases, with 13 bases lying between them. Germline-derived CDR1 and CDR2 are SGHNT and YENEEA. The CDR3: CASSLEEKTRNQPQHF. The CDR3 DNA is TGTGCCAGCAGCTTAGAGGAGAAAACCAGAAATCAGCCCCAGCATTTT.

The CDR3 coding sequence is TGTGCCAGCTCACACGACAGGAACTATGGCTACACCTTC. Protein product: CASSHDRNYGYTF. This rearrangement joins TRBV18 to TRBJ1-2, with D tentatively TRBD1 (6 bases). V was pared by 4 bases and J by 2 bases, with 8 bases between. CDR1 and CDR2 from the germline V gene are KGHSH and LQKENI. The CDR3 covers 13 residues.

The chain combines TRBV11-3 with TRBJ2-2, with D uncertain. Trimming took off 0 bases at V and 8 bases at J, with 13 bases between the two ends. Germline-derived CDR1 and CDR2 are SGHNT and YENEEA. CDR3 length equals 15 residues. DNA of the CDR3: TGTGCCAGCAGCTTAGAGAAAACACTAAAAGGGGAGCTGTTTTTT. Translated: CASSLEKTLKGELFF.

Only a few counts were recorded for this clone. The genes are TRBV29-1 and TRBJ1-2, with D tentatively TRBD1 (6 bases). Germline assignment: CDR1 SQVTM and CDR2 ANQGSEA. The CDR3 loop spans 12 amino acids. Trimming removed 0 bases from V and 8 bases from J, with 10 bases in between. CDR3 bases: TGCAGCGTTGAAGATCGCAGGGGAGGCTACACCTTC. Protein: CSVEDRRGGYTF.

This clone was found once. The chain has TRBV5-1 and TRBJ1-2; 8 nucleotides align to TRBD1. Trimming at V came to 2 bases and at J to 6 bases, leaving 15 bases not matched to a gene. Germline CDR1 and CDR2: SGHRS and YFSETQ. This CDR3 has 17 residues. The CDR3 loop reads CASSFGQGGDISHGYTF. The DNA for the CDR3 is TGCGCCAGCAGCTTCGGACAGGGAGGGGATATCAGCCATGGCTACACCTTC.

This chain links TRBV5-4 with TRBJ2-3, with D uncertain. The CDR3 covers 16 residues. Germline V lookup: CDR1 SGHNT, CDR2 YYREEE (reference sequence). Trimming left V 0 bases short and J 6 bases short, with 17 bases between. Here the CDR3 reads CASSLVASQVVDTQYF. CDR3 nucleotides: TGTGCCAGCAGCTTGGTGGCCAGCCAGGTAGTGGATACGCAGTATTTT.

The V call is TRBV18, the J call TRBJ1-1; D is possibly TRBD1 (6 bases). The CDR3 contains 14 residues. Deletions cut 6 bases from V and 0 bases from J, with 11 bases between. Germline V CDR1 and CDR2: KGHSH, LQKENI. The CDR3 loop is CASSDRNMNTEAFF. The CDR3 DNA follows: TGTGCCAGCTCCGACAGGAATATGAACACTGAAGCTTTCTTT.

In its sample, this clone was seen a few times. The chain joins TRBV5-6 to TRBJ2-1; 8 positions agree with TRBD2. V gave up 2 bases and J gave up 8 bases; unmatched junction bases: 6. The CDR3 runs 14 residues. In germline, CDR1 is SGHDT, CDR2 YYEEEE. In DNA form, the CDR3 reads TGTGCCAGCAGCTTCAGCGGGGGAGGAGATGAGCAGTTCTTC. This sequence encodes CASSFSGGGDEQFF. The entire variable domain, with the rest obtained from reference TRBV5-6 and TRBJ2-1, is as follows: DAGVTQSPTHLIKTRGQQVTLRCSPKSGHDTVSWYQQALGQGPQFIFQYYEEEERQRGNFPDRFSGHQFPNYSSELNVNALLLGDSALYLCASSFSGGGDEQFFGPGTRLTVL.

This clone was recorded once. In DNA form, the CDR3 reads TGTGCCAGTAGTAGGGGGCAGGGGATATCCGGGGAGCTGTTTTTT. Protein sequence: CASSRGQGISGELFF. The chain recombines TRBV19 with TRBJ2-2; maybe TRBD1 (6 bases). V was shortened by 4 bases and J by 6 bases, with 15 bases between the two germline ends. Per germline, CDR1 LNHDA and CDR2 SQIVND (reference sequence). The CDR3 has 15 amino acids.

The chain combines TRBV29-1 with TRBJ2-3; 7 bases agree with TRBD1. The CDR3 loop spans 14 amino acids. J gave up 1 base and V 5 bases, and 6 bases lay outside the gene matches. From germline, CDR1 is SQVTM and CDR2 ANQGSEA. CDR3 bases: TGCAGCGTTCGACAGGGATCTGGCACAGATACGCAGTATTTT. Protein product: CSVRQGSGTDTQYF.